This paragraph reports one TCR beta chain. This clone was found a few times. Its antigen remains undetermined. There are no base qualities to consult, and no much larger clone falls within one base. The sample comes from a study of OX40 agonist ivuxolimab in advanced cancers. About the study as a whole: Ivuxolimab, which targeted the costimulatory receptor OX40 (CD134), was an agonistic, fully human IgG2 monoclonal antibody. Intravenous ivuxolimab was administered to patients every 2 weeks at six dose levels: 0.01, 0.1, 0.3, 1.5, 3 and 10 mg/kg. Of the roughly 51 patients in dose escalation, about 20 had hepatocellular carcinoma, about 15 had melanoma, 9 had renal cell carcinoma and 9 had head and neck cancer. The dose-escalation cohort was about 87% male with a mean age of around 64 years, ranging from roughly 23 to 85. Prior anti-PD-1, anti-PD-L1 or anti-CTLA-4 therapy was permitted, and checkpoint inhibitors had been received by about 36% of dose-escalation patients. Partial responses were achieved by three dose-escalation patients, of whom one had hepatocellular carcinoma and two had cutaneous melanoma. Peripheral TCRbeta sequencing was intended to test whether TCR sequence diversity was altered and clonal T-cell expansion was caused by ivuxolimab. The monotherapy dose-escalation portion (N ≈ 50 patients) of the phase I ivuxolimab trial is reported in the paper.

CDR1 and CDR2 are read off the germline V gene as MNHEY and SVGAGI. Inclusive of the bounding cysteine and phenylalanine, the CDR3 is 12 residues long. The kept DNA is CDR3 alone, 36 bases in frame from the first base. V is shortened by 4 bases, J by 8 bases, and the region joining them spans 11 bases. Patients with a history of autoimmune disease or receiving systemic immunosuppression were excluded from the trial. Peripheral blood for TCR sequencing was collected from all dose cohorts at baseline, on cycle 4 day 1, and on cycle 7 day 1. The samples were drawn from a first-in-human, open-label, multicenter phase I dose-escalation trial of ivuxolimab. The trial enrolled adults with locally advanced or metastatic head and neck squamous cell, hepatocellular, melanoma or renal cell carcinoma. CD4+ and CD8+ T cells were sorted separately from peripheral blood before TCR sequencing. Genomic DNA was extracted from sorted cells for sequencing of the TCRbeta CDR3 region. The immunoSEQ Assay was used to sequence the TCRbeta CDR3 regions. TCRdb took this table from immuneACCESS and kept in-frame rearrangements with V and J called. Such tables lack part of the clones; where checked against another copy, unresolved V genes explain under half of the gap, and the rest is unexplained. The sample table holds around 35,000 clones, of which around 86% were seen once. The ten largest clonotypes hold 1.2% to 1.5% of the sample.

Overall results and qualifications from the work: After ivuxolimab, more expanded clones were found on average in CD8+ T cells than in CD4+ T cells. At doses from 0.1 to 3.0 mg/kg, clonal expansion was seen in both CD4+ and CD8+ blood T cells between baseline and week 6. Antigen specificity was not determined for the clonally expanded peripheral T cells. Partial responders in the 0.1-3.0 mg/kg groups had among the lowest normalized peripheral clonal expansion, especially among CD8+ T cells. Low levels of normalized T-cell clonal expansion were also shown by some nonresponding patients.

The chain is encoded by TRBV6-5 joined to TRBJ1-1; no D gene is confidently identified. The source of this sequence is an adult with an advanced solid tumor such as melanoma, head and neck, liver or kidney cancer. The source was CD4+ or CD8+ T cells sorted from blood, collected in a trial of the OX40 agonist ivuxolimab. The CDR3 reads as follows: CASSSSVSEAFF. Read as DNA, the sequence is TGTGCCAGCAGTTCTAGCGTCTCAGAAGCTTTCTTT.